The clone carrying this T cell receptor (beta chain) was recorded a few times. What it binds is not known. Germline V gene lookup returns CDR1 SGDLS and CDR2 YYNGEE. This CDR3 comprises 16 residues. Trimming shortened V by 3 bases and J by 6 bases, and 19 bases separated the two germline ends. The data are from a study of T cells in Graves' hyperthyroidism and ophthalmopathy. Study conclusions and caveats: Blood also showed most of the thyroid clonotypes that were expanded above 0.001.

TCR beta CDR3 regions were amplified from RNA transcripts. With the HTBI primer set, the TCR CDR3 went through a first round of RT-PCR. TCRdb re-analysed the multiplex PCR reads in MiXCR, keeping a single row per CDR3 protein. The sample contains some 250,000 distinct CDR3 sequences, roughly 15% of which appear only once. Material for sequencing was blood. V is TRBV9 and J is TRBJ2-1; weak D call: TRBD2 (6 bases). The clonotype comes from a woman aged 40 to 49 with Graves' hyperthyroidism that later progressed to Graves' ophthalmopathy. The CDR3 DNA reads as TGTGCCAGCAGCGGTACCCCTAGCGTCAGGTTCAATGAGCAGTTCTTC. Protein: CASSGTPSVRFNEQFF.